The rows below give T cell receptor beta chains drawn from one sample of a study of T cell responses to AZD1222 COVID-19 vaccine. This table comes from immunoSEQ multiplex PCR, and its TCRdb copy is limited to in-frame clones, with some not included. Here the sample spans 150,000 to 190,000 clones, 70% to 90% being singletons. Sequencing used peripheral blood, obtained after recovery from COVID-19. Receptors were obtained from an adult who had recovered from COVID-19. The CDR3 runs from the conserved cysteine through the conserved F or W. Fields, in order: D gene, clone size, V gene, J gene, CDR3 protein, CDR3 DNA. The D gene is left open where the match is weak. The listing skips clone size in some rows; elsewhere it reads once, few, many or a size class.

-	-	TRBV10-1	TRBJ1-3	CASSERFGNTIYF	TGCGCCAGCAGTGAGAGGTTCGGAAACACCATATATTTT
-	-	TRBV4-1	TRBJ2-2	CASSQAWTGRGTGELFF	TGCGCCAGCAGCCAAGCTTGGACAGGGCGGGGGACCGGGGAGCTGTTTTTT
TRBD1	few	TRBV10-3	TRBJ1-2	CAINSGTGGFGYTF	TGTGCCATAAACTCTGGCACAGGGGGCTTTGGCTACACCTTC
-	once	TRBV7-2	TRBJ2-4	CASSSPGALAKNIQYF	TGTGCCAGCAGTTCGCCGGGAGCCTTAGCCAAAAACATTCAGTACTTC
-	-	TRBV6-1	TRBJ1-6	CASSDARLGGGLF	TGTGCCAGCAGTGACGCCCGGCTAGGAGGGGGGCTCTTT
TRBD1	-	TRBV7-9	TRBJ1-5	CASSPTGQANQPQHF	TGTGCCAGCAGCCCCACTGGACAGGCCAATCAGCCCCAGCATTTT
-	-	TRBV10-3	TRBJ1-1	CAIRPGLESTEAFF	TGTGCCATCAGGCCAGGGTTAGAGAGCACTGAAGCTTTCTTT
TRBD1	once	TRBV10-3	TRBJ2-3	CATTKGQGGADTQYF	TGTGCCACCACAAAAGGACAGGGGGGAGCAGATACGCAGTATTTT
TRBD1	-	TRBV7-8	TRBJ2-5	CASSLGLRQGWEETQYF	TGTGCCAGCAGCTTAGGCCTAAGACAGGGGTGGGAAGAGACCCAGTACTTC
-	-	TRBV7-9	TRBJ1-4	CASSYIATNEKLFF	TGTGCCAGCAGTTACATCGCAACTAATGAAAAACTGTTTTTT
-	-	TRBV3-1/TRBV3-2	TRBJ1-3	CASSQDLGRNTIYF	TGTGCCAGCAGCCAAGATTTGGGGAGAAACACCATATATTTT
TRBD1	-	TRBV9	TRBJ1-1	CASSWGTAMNTEAFF	TGTGCCAGCAGCTGGGGGACAGCTATGAACACTGAAGCTTTCTTT
-	-	TRBV5-1	TRBJ1-3	CASSLGSSSGNTIYF	TGCGCCAGCAGCTTGGGGTCATCCTCTGGAAACACCATATATTTT
TRBD1	-	TRBV5-1	TRBJ1-2	CASSPGTGPSNYGYTF	TGCGCCAGCAGCCCCGGGACAGGGCCTTCTAACTATGGCTACACCTTC
TRBD2	once	TRBV6-5	TRBJ2-7	CASSPDTLSGEQYF	TGTGCCAGCAGCCCGGACACCCTTAGCGGGGAGCAGTACTTC
-	-	TRBV6-2/TRBV6-3	TRBJ1-5	CASSPGLRVDSNQPQHF	TGTGCCAGCAGCCCTGGCTTGAGAGTCGATAGCAATCAGCCCCAGCATTTT
-	once	TRBV7-2	TRBJ1-5	CASSLEVGRSNQPQHF	TGTGCCAGCAGCTTAGAGGTCGGTCGGAGCAATCAGCCCCAGCATTTT
TRBD1	-	TRBV27	TRBJ2-3	CASTHRGSTDTQYF	TGTGCCAGCACCCACAGGGGAAGCACAGATACGCAGTATTTT
-	-	TRBV5-1	TRBJ1-4	CASSRSENEKLFF	TGCGCCAGCAGCAGGAGTGAGAATGAAAAACTGTTTTTT
-	once	TRBV4-1	TRBJ1-1	CASSQEGRGNTEAFF	TGCGCCAGCAGCCAAGAAGGGCGGGGGAACACTGAAGCTTTCTTT
-	-	TRBV7-6	TRBJ1-3	CASSPRVIGSGNTIYF	TGTGCCAGCAGCCCCAGGGTAATCGGCTCTGGAAACACCATATATTTT
-	-	TRBV4-1	TRBJ1-5	CASSQMDRSDQPQHF	TGCGCCAGCAGCCAGATGGACAGATCTGATCAGCCCCAGCATTTT
TRBD1	-	TRBV3-1/TRBV3-2	TRBJ2-4	CASTQTTGMNIQYF	TGTGCCAGCACCCAAACGACAGGGATGAACATTCAGTACTTC
-	-	TRBV6-5	TRBJ2-7	CASSYSGAGNYEQYF	TGTGCCAGCAGTTACTCCGGGGCAGGGAACTACGAGCAGTACTTC
-	-	TRBV5-6	TRBJ2-5	CASSLGVHQETQYF	TGTGCCAGCAGCTTGGGGGTCCACCAAGAGACCCAGTACTTC